The 5 T cell receptor beta chains in this list originate from one sample, sequenced in a study of spatial heterogeneity in lung cancer. Via MiXCR, TCRdb re-called the 5' RACE reads, giving one row per CDR3 protein. The table lists about 85,000 distinct CDR3 sequences, approximately 21% of them singletons. Documented time point: sample taken at primary tumor resection. Sequencing covered unsorted whole RNA taken from tumor, nontumor lung or frozen PBMC. The specimen was PBMCs, collected at surgery. The receptors stem from a male donor with early-stage non-small cell lung cancer.

In this sample, this clonotype turned up many times. This chain joins TRBV7-2 and TRBJ2-7; D may correspond to TRBD1 or TRBD2 (6 bases each). The V and J ends lost 1 base and 2 bases respectively, with 12 bases between them. CDR3 size: 15 residues. The germline gives CDR1 SGHTA, CDR2 FQGNSA. The CDR3 region is CASSLEGGSAYEQYF. The CDR3 DNA reads TGTGCCAGCAGCTTAGAGGGGGGTTCCGCCTACGAGCAGTACTTC.

The rearrangement uses TRBV7-8 and TRBJ1-1; the D is unclear. Germline V CDR1 and CDR2: SGHVS, FQNEAQ. CDR3 length: 14 residues. Trimming removed 5 bases from V and 4 bases from J, with 14 bases in between. The chain's CDR3 is CASSLRPAGTEAFF. The CDR3 DNA is TGTGCCAGCAGCCTACGCCCGGCAGGCACTGAAGCTTTCTTT.

CDR3 region: CSARDRAGPYGYTF. In DNA, the CDR3 is TGCAGTGCTAGAGATCGGGCAGGCCCCTATGGCTACACCTTC. The V and J genes are TRBV20-1 and TRBJ1-2; D ambiguous. The V gene's germline CDR1 is DFQATT and CDR2 SNEGSKA (reference sequence). Trimming took 0 bases from V and 4 from J, leaving 12 bases between them. This CDR3 region has 14 residues.

This clonotype was detected only once. V and J are TRBV30 and TRBJ1-4; 7 bases match TRBD1. J gave up 8 bases and V 1 base, and 10 bases lay outside the gene matches. CDR3 length: 15 residues. Looked up from germline, CDR1 is GTSNPN and CDR2 is SVGIG (reference sequence). The chain's CDR3 is CAWSGKGAEMEKLFF. The CDR3 DNA is TGTGCCTGGAGTGGTAAGGGGGCTGAGATGGAAAAACTGTTTTTT.

In its sample, this clonotype was seen a few times. The V call is TRBV3-1, the J call TRBJ2-3; D uncertain. V shed 4 bases and J shed 4 bases, with 15 bases lying between them. The germline gives CDR1 LGHDT, CDR2 YNNKEL (reference sequence). The CDR3 has 15 residues. In DNA, the CDR3 is TGTGCCAGCAGCCTCGACGGTGGACGGGCAGATACGCAGTATTTT. Protein product: CASSLDGGRADTQYF.